The source of this T cell receptor beta chain is a study of monozygotic twins with inflammatory bowel disease. Findings of the study overall: Healthy co-twins, by inverse Simpson, had higher TCRbeta diversity than their siblings with IBD.

After re-calling the 5' RACE reads, TCRdb lists one entry per CDR3 protein, DNA absent. There are 350,000 to 400,000 distinct CDR3 sequences in the sample, with just over 2.5% held by the top ten. Remarks on this clonotype: What it binds is not known.

The TCR comes from a human donor with ulcerative colitis or Crohn's disease, or a healthy co-twin of an affected twin (not recorded which). Material: blood.

CDR3 amino acids: CASSLAGTGNLETQYF. The chain combines TRBV5-1 with TRBJ2-5; TCRdb's assignment of TRBD1 cannot be checked, as there is no DNA. The germline V gene encodes CDR1 SGHRS and CDR2 YFSETQ. The CDR3 has 16 residues.